This is a list of T cell receptor beta chains from one sample in a study of CD8 T cells in Susac syndrome. TCRdb reprocessed the immunoSEQ multiplex PCR reads via MiXCR and lists one record per CDR3 protein. This sample has over 100,000 distinct CDR3 sequences, with 80% to 95% found just once. Sequencing used CD4+ T cells from PBMCs. All receptors come from a human donor in good health. The CDR3 runs from the conserved cysteine through the conserved F or W. The D gene is left open where the match is weak. Rows give clone size only sometimes, using once, few, many, or a class for an expanded clone.

-	-	TRBV25-1	TRBJ2-3	TGTGCCAGCAGTGAATTTGGCACAGATACGCAGTATTTT	CASSEFGTDTQYF
-	-	TRBV4-3	TRBJ2-1	TGCGCCAGCAGCCAGGATGGCAGACCATACAATGAGCAGTTCTTC	CASSQDGRPYNEQFF
-	TRBD2	TRBV13	TRBJ2-7	TGTGCCAGCAGCGCCCGGCAAGGACTAGCGGGAGCATCCTACGAGCAGTACTTC	CASSARQGLAGASYEQYF
-	-	TRBV7-2	TRBJ1-4	TGTGCCAGCAGCGCTCAGCTTGGGGAAAAACTGTTTTTT	CASSAQLGEKLFF
few	-	TRBV6-5	TRBJ2-7	TGTGCCAGCAGTTACAGATACGAGCAGTACTTC	CASSYRYEQYF
-	TRBD1	TRBV6-1	TRBJ2-7	TGTGCCAGCAGTGAGATTGACAGGGGGCGAGCCGAGCAGTACTTC	CASSEIDRGRAEQYF
-	-	TRBV19	TRBJ1-1	TGTGCCAGTACCACCATGGTGTCCAGGGGCAAAGCTTTCTTT	CASTTMVSRGKAFF
-	TRBD1	TRBV12-3/TRBV12-4	TRBJ2-1	TGTGCCAGCAGTTTAGGAAGGGGACAGGGGGTAGGAGGGCAGTTCTTC	CASSLGRGQGVGGQFF
-	TRBD1	TRBV29-1	TRBJ2-7	TGCAGCGTTCTACTCGGACAGGCCTACGAGCAGTACTTC	CSVLLGQAYEQYF
-	-	TRBV13	TRBJ2-1	TGTGCCAGCAGCTTTGGGGGCACGATGAACAATGAGCAGTTCTTC	CASSFGGTMNNEQFF
once	-	TRBV13	TRBJ2-7	TGTGCCAGCAGCTTAACCGGGACCCCCTACGAGCAGTACTTC	CASSLTGTPYEQYF
-	-	TRBV29-1	TRBJ1-1	TGCAGCGTCGACGGGGGAGGGTTCTCGAACAGGGTAGGCACTGAAGCTTTCTTT	CSVDGGGFSNRVGTEAFF
-	-	TRBV20-1	TRBJ2-7	TGCAGTGCTAGAGACAGGGGAGGGGATCTCCTGAGCTACGAGCAGTACTTC	CSARDRGGDLLSYEQYF
-	-	TRBV5-4	TRBJ1-6	TGTGCCAGCAGCTTGGCCAACAGGGTAGGGTCACCCCTCCACTTT	CASSLANRVGSPLHF
few	TRBD2	TRBV12-3/TRBV12-4	TRBJ2-7	TGTGCCAGCAGTTTGAGCGGGAGCGCCTACGAGCAGTACTTC	CASSLSGSAYEQYF
-	-	TRBV30	TRBJ2-1	TGTGCCTGGAGTCCCCCTTTCTTTAAGTATGAGCAGTTCTTC	CAWSPPFFKYEQFF
-	-	TRBV29-1	TRBJ2-3	TGCAGCATGGGCCCAGTCCCAGATACGCAGTATTTT	CSMGPVPDTQYF
-	-	TRBV30	TRBJ2-7	TGTGCCTGGACGCAGGGGGGATCGAATCAGCAGTACTTC	CAWTQGGSNQQYF
-	-	TRBV6-5	TRBJ2-2	TGTGCCAGCAGTTACTCTAGCCACAACACCGGGGAGCTGTTTTTT	CASSYSSHNTGELFF
-	-	TRBV4-2	TRBJ2-7	TGTGCCAGCAGCCCAGCCGGGACCCCCGCCTACGAGCAGTACTTC	CASSPAGTPAYEQYF
-	TRBD1	TRBV30	TRBJ1-4	TGTGCCTGGGTTAGACAGGGGGCTAATGAAAAACTGTTTTTT	CAWVRQGANEKLFF
-	-	TRBV12-5	TRBJ2-1	TGTGCCTCTCTAAGGGTCAATGAGCAGTTCTTC	CASLRVNEQFF
-	-	TRBV6-5	TRBJ2-7	TGTGCCAGCAGTTACACCGGGTTCTCCTACGAGCAGTACTTC	CASSYTGFSYEQYF
-	TRBD1	TRBV6-2/TRBV6-3	TRBJ1-1	TGTGCCAGCAGTTACACAGGGGGCTATACTGAAGCTTTCTTT	CASSYTGGYTEAFF
-	TRBD1	TRBV11-2	TRBJ2-3	TGTGCCAGCAGCACCCGACAGGGAAACACAGATACGCAGTATTTT	CASSTRQGNTDTQYF
-	-	TRBV12-5	TRBJ1-2	TGTGCTAGTGGTTTGGGTGGTGGTGGCTACACCTTC	CASGLGGGGYTF
-	-	TRBV3-1	TRBJ2-3	TGTGCCAGCAGCCAAAGGTCCGTTACGCCAGATACGCAGTATTTT	CASSQRSVTPDTQYF
-	-	TRBV12-5	TRBJ2-5	TGTGCTAGTGGTTTGGCGGGTATGACGCTACAAGAGACCCAGTACTTC	CASGLAGMTLQETQYF
-	TRBD1	TRBV29-1	TRBJ1-1	TGCAGCGTTATCCCGGGACAGGGGGCGAGGGCTGAAGCTTTCTTT	CSVIPGQGARAEAFF
-	-	TRBV6-2/TRBV6-3	TRBJ2-7	TGTGCCAGCAGTTACCCCCCACTAGGCTCCGAGCAGTACTTC	CASSYPPLGSEQYF
-	TRBD1	TRBV29-1	TRBJ2-3	TGCAGCGCCCGACAGGGGGCTAAAACAGATACGCAGTATTTT	CSARQGAKTDTQYF
-	TRBD1	TRBV27	TRBJ1-5	TGTGCCAGCAGTTTATCGGGACAGGGGGGTTTTCAGCCCCAGCATTTT	CASSLSGQGGFQPQHF
-	TRBD1	TRBV19	TRBJ1-5	TGTGCCAGTAACCTCGACAGGGGGCCTAATCAGCCCCAGCATTTT	CASNLDRGPNQPQHF
-	TRBD2	TRBV6-1	TRBJ2-3	TGTGCCAGCAACGGACTAGCGGGGGCCGGCACAGATACGCAGTATTTT	CASNGLAGAGTDTQYF
-	-	TRBV12-5	TRBJ2-7	TGTGCTATCGGCGGGAACTCCTACGAGCAGTACTTC	CAIGGNSYEQYF
-	-	TRBV5-6	TRBJ1-1	TGTGCCAGCAGCCCCGGACGAACTGAAGCTTTCTTT	CASSPGRTEAFF
-	TRBD2	TRBV20-1	TRBJ2-3	TGCAGTGCTATTGGACTAGCGGGGGTCTACACAGATACGCAGTATTTT	CSAIGLAGVYTDTQYF
-	-	TRBV6-1	TRBJ2-7	TGTGCCAGCAGCCGGGCGGGACTCCCTTTACTCTACGAGCAGTACTTC	CASSRAGLPLLYEQYF
-	-	TRBV5-5	TRBJ1-4	TGTGCCAGCAGCTTGGGTGTGGGCGGGAGAAAACTGTTTTTT	CASSLGVGGRKLFF
-	-	TRBV4-3	TRBJ1-5	TGCGCCAGCAGCCAAGATCTGGACAAGAGCAATCAGCCCCAGCATTTT	CASSQDLDKSNQPQHF
once	-	TRBV20-1	TRBJ1-5	TGCAGTGCTAGGTATGCGGGGGATGGGCGTCAGCCCCAGCATTTT	CSARYAGDGRQPQHF
-	-	TRBV6-5	TRBJ2-2	TGTGCCAGCAGTCCCTTCCTCCTAGCCGGGGAGCTGTTTTTT	CASSPFLLAGELFF
-	-	TRBV7-2	TRBJ1-5	TGTGCCAGCAGGACAGCAGCAAATCAGCCCCAGCATTTT	CASRTAANQPQHF
-	-	TRBV19	TRBJ1-1	TGTGCCAGTAGTGTACAGGTATTGGACACTGAAGCTTTCTTT	CASSVQVLDTEAFF
-	-	TRBV11-1	TRBJ1-3	TGTGCCAGCAGAAGGTGGGACACTGGAAACACCATATATTTT	CASRRWDTGNTIYF
-	-	TRBV3-1	TRBJ1-6	TGTGCCAGCAGCCTTTATGGTGAGGGGTTATCACCCCTCCACTTT	CASSLYGEGLSPLHF
-	TRBD1	TRBV7-9	TRBJ2-7	TGTGCCAGCAGCCAATCCGGGACAGGGGCGTACGAGCAGTACTTC	CASSQSGTGAYEQYF
-	TRBD1	TRBV7-9	TRBJ1-1	TGTGCCAGCAGCTTAACAGGGGGTGTGAACACTGAAGCTTTCTTT	CASSLTGGVNTEAFF
-	-	TRBV7-9	TRBJ2-1	TGTGCCAGCAGCTCATACAGGGTTAGCCATGAGCAGTTCTTC	CASSSYRVSHEQFF
once	-	TRBV5-1	TRBJ1-2	TGCGCCAGCAGCTTGGCGTCAGGGGCCGTCTATGGCTACACCTTC	CASSLASGAVYGYTF
-	-	TRBV7-9	TRBJ2-7	TGTGCCAGCAGCCGAGTAACCTACGAGCAGTACTTC	CASSRVTYEQYF
-	TRBD1	TRBV25-1	TRBJ1-1	TGTGCCAGCAGTGAAAACGCAGGGGGGCCCACTGAAGCTTTCTTT	CASSENAGGPTEAFF
-	TRBD2	TRBV3-1	TRBJ2-1	TGTGCCAGCAGCCAAGATAGCCAGCGGGGGGACAATGAGCAGTTCTTC	CASSQDSQRGDNEQFF
-	-	TRBV6-2/TRBV6-3	TRBJ2-2	TGTGCCAGCAGTCCCGCCCGGGCCGGGGAGCTGTTTTTT	CASSPARAGELFF
-	-	TRBV5-1	TRBJ2-1	TGCGCCAGCAAGAGTACCTATCGGATCAATGAGCAGTTCTTC	CASKSTYRINEQFF